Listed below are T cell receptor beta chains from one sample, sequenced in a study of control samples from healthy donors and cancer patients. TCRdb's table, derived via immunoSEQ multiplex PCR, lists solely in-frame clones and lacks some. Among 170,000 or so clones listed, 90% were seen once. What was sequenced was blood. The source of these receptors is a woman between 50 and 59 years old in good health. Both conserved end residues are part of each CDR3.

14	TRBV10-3	CAISDVGRNYEQYF
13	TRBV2	CASSDREVTALHF
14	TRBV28	CASRTSGGTDTQYF
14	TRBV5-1	CASSSAGNTDTQYF
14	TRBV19	CASRSLAETGELFF
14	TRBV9	CASSTAGIYNEQFF
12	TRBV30	CAWSVNGETQYF
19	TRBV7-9	CASSLVLVASGRNSYEQYF
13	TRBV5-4	CASSFDANEKLFF
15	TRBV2	CASSVLGAITREQYF
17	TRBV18	CASSPRDRGSNTGELFF
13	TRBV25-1	CASSDVGTGRYTF
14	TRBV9	CASSVGGGNEKLFF
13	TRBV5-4	CASSLRGGETQYF
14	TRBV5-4	CASAPTNLINEQYF
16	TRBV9	CASSVAPSWEQETQYF
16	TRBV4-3	CASSLRQGGNTGELFF
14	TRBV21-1	CATNGPSDNQPQHF
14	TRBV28	CASSLNGGNQPQHF
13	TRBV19	CASSRDRGNFIWF
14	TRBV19	CASSRTGGDYGYTF
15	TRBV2	CASSRPGDYTDTQYF